This T cell receptor beta chain was observed in a study of CD8 T cells in ankylosing spondylitis. Regarding the study as a whole: Characteristic of ankylosing spondylitis blood, it appeared, was a TCR beta motif comprising about eight highly homologous variants. Prior work had noted some motif variants in reactive arthritis blood and synovial fluid.

This clonotype was detected a few times. Its target is not known. For TCR beta, libraries came from quantitative 5'-RACE with molecular barcodes. TCRdb ran MiXCR on the 5' RACE reads and lists one entry per CDR3 protein. The table has fewer than 750,000 distinct CDR3 sequences, roughly 19% seen once. Sequencing input: blood, either unsorted or a sorted T cell fraction (not recorded which). This TCR came from a male donor with ankylosing spondylitis.

The CDR3 DNA sequence: TGCAGTGCTAGAGATCTGTCGGCAGGAGATTGGAGCAATCAGCCCCAGCATTTT. This codes for CSARDLSAGDWSNQPQHF. The V call is TRBV20-1, the J call TRBJ1-5; D gene unclear. The CDR3 has 18 amino acids. V shed 0 bases and J shed 1 base, with 19 bases lying between them. Per germline, CDR1 DFQATT and CDR2 SNEGSKA (reference sequence).